This is a list of T cell receptor beta chains from one sample in a study of cytomegalovirus exposure and HLA in healthy donors. The table came from immunoSEQ multiplex PCR; TCRdb's copy has only in-frame clones and leaves some out. The table lists around 120,000 clones, around 10% of them singletons. The sample comprised PBMCs. These receptors all stem from a man aged 30 to 39 in good health and CMV-seronegative. Both conserved end residues are part of each CDR3. A D gene is named only where the DNA matches it firmly. Some rows mark clone size as missing; the rest say once, few, many or name a class of expanded clone.

TRBD1	TRBV25-1	TRBJ2-4	few	TGTGCCAGCGGCCGACAGGGGGGATCTGGAAACATTCAGTACTTC	CASGRQGGSGNIQYF
-	TRBV6-1	TRBJ2-7	-	TGTGCCAGCAGTAGGGGTCTGTACGAGCAGTACTTC	CASSRGLYEQYF
-	TRBV2	TRBJ2-5	-	TGTGCCAGCAGTACCGGGACTTTGGGACAAGAGACCCAGTACTTC	CASSTGTLGQETQYF
-	TRBV5-1	TRBJ2-3	few	TGCGCCAGCACCAGGGGGGAACAGGGCTTGGCAGATACGCAGTATTTT	CASTRGEQGLADTQYF
-	TRBV29-1	TRBJ2-2	-	TGCAGCGTTCGTCGCGACACCGGGGAGCTGTTTTTT	CSVRRDTGELFF
-	TRBV7-8	TRBJ1-4	few	TGTGCCAGCAGCGCTACAGGCCCCCCTAATGAAAAACTGTTTTTT	CASSATGPPNEKLFF
TRBD1	TRBV11-2	TRBJ2-1	-	TGTGCCTCATTCCCCCTCCGGGACAGACGGTACAATGAGCAGTTCTTC	CASFPLRDRRYNEQFF
TRBD1	TRBV15	TRBJ2-7	few	TGTGCCACCAGCGGCTACGGGACAGGCTACGAGCAGTACTTC	CATSGYGTGYEQYF
-	TRBV10-3	TRBJ1-5	few	TGTGCCACCCGCCTCGGGACATTGGGCAATCAGCCCCAGCATTTT	CATRLGTLGNQPQHF
-	TRBV27	TRBJ2-7	-	TGTGCCAGCAGTCGGGACTCAGACTACGAGCAGTACTTC	CASSRDSDYEQYF
-	TRBV4-1	TRBJ1-3	-	TGCGCCAGCAGCCAAGCTAACGGAAACACCATATATTTT	CASSQANGNTIYF
-	TRBV5-4	TRBJ2-2	-	TGTGCCAGCAGAAGGGACTCCTACGGGGAGCTGTTTTTT	CASRRDSYGELFF
TRBD2	TRBV4-2	TRBJ2-3	-	TGTGCCAGCAGCCAACAACCGGGACTAGCGGTCACAGATACGCAGTATTTT	CASSQQPGLAVTDTQYF
TRBD1	TRBV6-6	TRBJ2-5	-	TGTGCCAGCAGTTTCCGGGACAGGGTCAAGACCCAGTACTTC	CASSFRDRVKTQYF
TRBD1	TRBV2	TRBJ2-7	-	TGTGCCAGCAGTGAAGCGCTTCGAGGGACAGAGCTATACTTC	CASSEALRGTELYF
-	TRBV7-2	TRBJ1-2	few	TGTGCCAGCAGCTTACAGGGGTACGGCTACACCTTC	CASSLQGYGYTF
TRBD2	TRBV4-2	TRBJ2-5	few	TGTGCCAGCAGCCAAGATTATCGCAGCGGGAGGGCCGTTGTCGAGACCCAGTACTTC	CASSQDYRSGRAVVETQYF
TRBD2	TRBV5-4	TRBJ2-5	-	TGTGCCAGCAGCTTGCGCGGGGGTCGGTACGAGACCCAGTACTTC	CASSLRGGRYETQYF
TRBD2	TRBV16	TRBJ2-7	few	TGTGCCAGCAGCCAACCGACTAGCGGGAGTTACGAGCAGTACTTC	CASSQPTSGSYEQYF
-	TRBV7-2	TRBJ1-5	few	TGTGCCAGCAGCTCCTTAGAAACTAATCAGCCCCAGCATTTT	CASSSLETNQPQHF
TRBD1	TRBV2	TRBJ1-1	few	TGTGCCAGACTATTTGGGACAGGGAACACTGAAGCTTTCTTT	CARLFGTGNTEAFF
TRBD2	TRBV5-6	TRBJ2-5	few	TGTGCCAGCAGCTCCCGATGGACTAGCGGGCAAGAGACCCAGTACTTC	CASSSRWTSGQETQYF
-	TRBV7-3	TRBJ2-2	-	TGTGCCAGCAGCCTCTCGACAGGACAAAGGGAGCTGTTTTTT	CASSLSTGQRELFF
TRBD1	TRBV5-1	TRBJ2-7	-	TGCGCCAGCAGCTTGGCCCGGGGACAGAGTTACGAGCGGTACTTC	CASSLARGQSYERYF
TRBD2	TRBV27	TRBJ2-1	-	TGTGCCAGCAGTGGACTAGCGGGGGGGCGGGATGAGCAGTTCTTC	CASSGLAGGRDEQFF
TRBD1	TRBV19	TRBJ1-4	-	TGTGCCAGTAGCACGACAGGGATAGCGGGAAATGAAAAACTGTTTTTT	CASSTTGIAGNEKLFF
-	TRBV5-8	TRBJ1-2	few	TGTGCCAGCAGCACCAACGGCTATGGCTACACCTTC	CASSTNGYGYTF
-	TRBV19	TRBJ1-1	few	TGTGCCAGTAGTGACTACATGGACACTGAAGCTTTCTTT	CASSDYMDTEAFF
TRBD2	TRBV27	TRBJ2-7	-	TGTGCCAGCAGTTCCCCGGGGACTAGGAGAGACGAGCAGTACTTC	CASSSPGTRRDEQYF
TRBD1	TRBV29-1	TRBJ2-7	-	TGCAGCATACTCGACAGGGTCTACGAGCAGTACTTC	CSILDRVYEQYF
-	TRBV6-1	TRBJ1-2	few	TGTGCCAGCGTCTTCGACAGTCAAGGCTACACCTTC	CASVFDSQGYTF
TRBD1	TRBV30	TRBJ2-7	-	TGTGCCTGGAGCCTCAGGGGGCTTCGACGGAGTTCATACGAGCAGTACTTC	CAWSLRGLRRSSYEQYF
TRBD1	TRBV30	TRBJ1-4	-	TGTGCCTTCAACATGGACAGGGTCGATAGAAAACTGTTTTTT	CAFNMDRVDRKLFF
-	TRBV9	TRBJ2-1	-	TGTGCCAGCAGCCCACTGGCGACGGTGACTCCTTACAATGAGCAGTTCTTC	CASSPLATVTPYNEQFF
-	TRBV6-1	TRBJ1-5	-	TGTGCCAGCAGTGCACTGGACAACCATCAGCCCCAGCATTTT	CASSALDNHQPQHF
TRBD1	TRBV7-9	TRBJ2-3	few	TGTGCCAGCAGATCAGAAGGGGGCCTGGCGTATTTT	CASRSEGGLAYF
-	TRBV15	TRBJ1-2	-	TGTGCCACCAGCAGAGATCTTGGGACTGCGTCTGTCTACACCTTC	CATSRDLGTASVYTF